These 18 T cell receptor beta chains were all obtained from the same sample, sequenced in a study of response to subunit inactivated influenza vaccine. Using its own MiXCR run on the RT-PCR reads, TCRdb lists one record per CDR3 protein. The table includes more than 700,000 distinct CDR3 sequences, 21% detected once. The material was PBMCs from blood, obtained approximately 5 days after vaccination. These receptors originate from a man aged 45-65 years who received an inactivated influenza vaccine.

This clonotype was seen at least ten times. The J gene is TRBJ1-1, the V gene TRBV12-3 or TRBV12-4; 10 bases are a match to TRBD1. J gave up 4 bases and V 5 bases, and 4 bases lay outside the gene matches. This CDR3 has 14 residues. The CDR3: CASSPRTGGTEAFF. CDR3 sequence (DNA): TGTGCCAGCAGTCCTAGGACAGGGGGCACTGAAGCTTTCTTT.

This clonotype has a single count. V is TRBV7-9 and J is TRBJ2-5, with 10 bases aligning to TRBD2. In germline, CDR1 is SEHNR, CDR2 FQNEAQ (reference sequence). The V segment lost 5 bases and the J segment 5 bases; nucleotides outside the gene matches: 11. CDR3 length: 16 residues. The CDR3 DNA is TGTGCCAGCAGCATCCGCGCTAGCGGGGGTGGTGAGACCCAGTACTTC. Its translation: CASSIRASGGGETQYF.

This chain joins TRBV7-9 and TRBJ2-7; no reliable D call. The V end lost 5 bases, the J end lost 5 bases, and 13 bases lay between the germline ends. CDR3 length: 13 residues. From germline, CDR1 is SEHNR and CDR2 FQNEAQ (reference sequence). DNA for the CDR3: TGTGCCAGCAGCCCACCCTCTTTTGACGAGCAGTACTTC. As protein: CASSPPSFDEQYF.

The V and J genes are TRBV25-1 and TRBJ2-3, with 9 positions matching TRBD2. With 4 bases clipped from V and 5 bases from J, the junction kept 13 bases outside the gene matches. The CDR3 consists of 17 residues. Germline V CDR1 and CDR2: MGHDK, SYGVNS. CDR3 protein: CASSVSPGGGREDTQYF. Here the CDR3 DNA reads TGTGCCAGCAGTGTATCCCCCGGTGGCGGGAGGGAAGATACGCAGTATTTT. Filled out from reference TRBV25-1 and TRBJ2-3, the complete variable domain reads EADIYQTPRYLVIGTGKKITLECSQTMGHDKMYWYQQDPGMELHLIHYSYGVNSTEKGDLSSESTVSRIRTEHFPLTLESARPSHTSQYLCASSVSPGGGREDTQYFGPGTRLTVL.

V usage is TRBV15 and J usage is TRBJ1-5; 8 bases line up with TRBD1. The germline V gene has CDR1 LNHNV and CDR2 YYDKDF (reference sequence). This CDR3 region has 16 residues. V shed 1 base and J 3 bases; nucleotides not matched to a gene: 5. The CDR3 protein is CATSRVNRGYNQPQHF. The CDR3 DNA sequence: TGTGCCACCAGCAGAGTCAACAGGGGGTACAATCAGCCCCAGCATTTT.

In nucleotides, the CDR3 is TGTGCCAGCAGCTTAGTCGCGACAGCCACAGATACGCAGTATTTT. Its translation is CASSLVATATDTQYF. This sequence joins TRBV7-2 and TRBJ2-3, with a tentative D call TRBD1 (5 bases). The CDR3 contains 15 residues. V was cut by 1 base and J by 2 bases, with 10 bases left in between. The germline CDR1 and CDR2 sequences are SGHTA and FQGNSA.

The rearrangement uses TRBV24-1 and TRBJ2-1; 9 bases are shared with TRBD1. Per the germline V gene, CDR1 is KGHDR and CDR2 is SFDVKD. After removal of 4 bases from V and 9 bases from J, the junction contained 9 bases not matched to a gene. This CDR3 is 15 amino acids long. The DNA for the CDR3 is TGTGCCACCAGTGACCCCGGGACAGGGTCGCGTGAGCAGTTCTTC. Translated: CATSDPGTGSREQFF.

This clonotype was counted between two and nine times. CDR3 DNA sequence: TGTGCCAGCAGTTACTCTCGGGACAGGGGATGGGAGCAGTACTTC. Protein sequence: CASSYSRDRGWEQYF. The genes are TRBV6-5 and TRBJ2-7; the match to TRBD1 covers 10 bases. Germline lookup yields CDR1 MNHEY and CDR2 SVGAGI. Trimming took 0 bases from V and 7 from J; bases not matched to a gene: 6. The CDR3 sequence is 15 residues long.

This clonotype was seen a few times. The gene calls are TRBV6-2 or TRBV6-3 and TRBJ2-1; TRBD2 matches at 9 bases. The CDR3 is 16 residues long. The germline gives CDR1 MNHEY, CDR2 SVGEGT. Trimming removed 5 bases from V and 2 bases from J; junction bases left unmatched: 7. CDR3 DNA: TGTGCCAGCAGTAACCCAGGACTAGCGACCTACAATGAGCAGTTCTTC. Its protein is CASSNPGLATYNEQFF.

This chain uses TRBV24-1 with TRBJ1-1; maybe TRBD1 (6 bases). The CDR3 has 15 amino acids. CDR1 KGHDR and CDR2 SFDVKD come from the germline V gene. The ends were cut back, 7 bases at V and 0 bases at J, with 14 bases in the middle. The CDR3 region is CATRPGAGMNTEAFF. CDR3 DNA sequence: TGTGCCACCAGACCAGGGGCGGGAATGAACACTGAAGCTTTCTTT.

The chain employs TRBV6-1 and TRBJ2-3; D is uncertain. The germline V gene encodes CDR1 MNHNS and CDR2 SASEGT. Trimming stripped 7 bases from V and 8 bases from J, with 19 bases between. This CDR3 has 14 residues. The CDR3: CASKGRTDWSTQYF. In DNA, the CDR3 is TGTGCCAGCAAAGGCAGAACAGATTGGTCTACGCAGTATTTT.

The V and J genes are TRBV10-3 and TRBJ2-5, with a weak D call TRBD2 (6 bases). With 3 bases removed from V and 5 bases from J, the gap between germline ends came to 16 bases. This CDR3 is 15 amino acids long. The germline CDR1 and CDR2 sequences are ENHRY and SYGVKD. CDR3 nucleotides: TGTGCCATCAGTGACCTTGGGGGGAGCCTGGAGACCCAGTACTTC. This encodes CAISDLGGSLETQYF.

This clonotype was detected many times. The chain carries TRBV6-2 or TRBV6-3 and TRBJ1-2; no definite D call. V was trimmed by 6 bases and J by 4 bases, leaving 12 bases between them. Germline V lookup: CDR1 MNHEY, CDR2 SVGEGT. CDR3 size: 13 residues. The CDR3 reads CASSQGKGYGYTF. The CDR3 DNA sequence: TGTGCCAGCAGCCAAGGAAAGGGCTATGGCTACACCTTC.

This clonotype has a count of ten or more. The CDR3 DNA is TGTGCCAGCAGTATTGGACTGTACGAGCAGTACTTC. Its translation is CASSIGLYEQYF. The rearrangement joins TRBV12-3 or TRBV12-4 to TRBJ2-7, with D perhaps TRBD2 (5 bases). The CDR3 contains 12 residues. Trimming took off 5 bases at V and 4 bases at J, with 9 bases between the two ends.

The table lists this clonotype with a few counts. The V and J genes are TRBV4-3 and TRBJ2-5; D not certain. Deletions cut 0 bases from V and 0 bases from J, with 11 bases between. The CDR3 totals 16 residues. Germline V gene data show CDR1 as LGHNA and CDR2 as YSLEER. The CDR3 loop is CASSQDTGVYQETQYF. CDR3 sequence (DNA): TGCGCCAGCAGCCAAGATACTGGGGTGTACCAAGAGACCCAGTACTTC.

This clonotype was detected only a few times. The V gene is TRBV7-2, the J gene TRBJ2-6, with D maybe TRBD2 (6 bases). The germline V and J ends were trimmed by 0 bases and 2 bases, with 14 bases remaining between them. The CDR3 runs to 18 residues. The V gene's germline CDR1 is SGHTA and CDR2 FQGNSA. In DNA, the CDR3 is TGTGCCAGCAGCTTAGCCATTGAAAGCGGGCCTGGGGCCAACGTCCTGACTTTC. Protein sequence: CASSLAIESGPGANVLTF.

The CDR3 reads CASSFRGSWEDSPLHF. The CDR3 DNA reads as TGTGCCAGCAGCTTCAGGGGGTCATGGGAGGATTCACCCCTCCACTTT. The chain has TRBV5-5 and TRBJ1-6; 7 nucleotides agree with TRBD1. Germline lookup yields CDR1 SGHKS and CDR2 YYEKEE (reference sequence). With V trimmed by 2 bases and J by 8 bases, 10 bases remained unmatched. The CDR3 has 16 amino acids.

The chain couples TRBV30 to TRBJ1-2, with D hard to call. There are 15 residues in the CDR3. In germline, CDR1 is GTSNPN, CDR2 SVGIG (reference sequence). V lost 4 bases and J 2 bases, leaving 17 bases between the germline ends. Here the CDR3 reads CAWTVREQFNYGYTF. The DNA for the CDR3 is TGTGCCTGGACCGTACGGGAACAATTCAACTATGGCTACACCTTC. The full variable domain, in which reference TRBV30 and TRBJ1-2 provide the parts outside the CDR3, is SQTIHQWPATLVQPVGSPLSLECTVEGTSNPNLYWYRQAAGRGLQLLFYSVGIGQISSEVPQNLSASRPQDRQFILSSKKLLLSDSGFYLCAWTVREQFNYGYTFGSGTRLTVV.